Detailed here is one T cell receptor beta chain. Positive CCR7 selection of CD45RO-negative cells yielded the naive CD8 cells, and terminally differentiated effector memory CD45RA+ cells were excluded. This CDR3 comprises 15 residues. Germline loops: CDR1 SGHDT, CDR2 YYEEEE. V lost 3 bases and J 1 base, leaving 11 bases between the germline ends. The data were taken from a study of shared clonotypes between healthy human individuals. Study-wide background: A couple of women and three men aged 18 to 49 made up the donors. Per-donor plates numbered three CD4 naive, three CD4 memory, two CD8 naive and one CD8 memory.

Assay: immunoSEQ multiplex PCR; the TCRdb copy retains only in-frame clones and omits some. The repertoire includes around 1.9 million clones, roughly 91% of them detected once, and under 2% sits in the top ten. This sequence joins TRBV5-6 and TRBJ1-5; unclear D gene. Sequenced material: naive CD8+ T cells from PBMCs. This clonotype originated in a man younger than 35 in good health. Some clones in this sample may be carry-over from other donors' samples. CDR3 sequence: CASSSGGLSNQPQHF. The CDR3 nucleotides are TGTGCCAGCAGCTCCGGAGGTCTAAGCAATCAGCCCCAGCATTTT. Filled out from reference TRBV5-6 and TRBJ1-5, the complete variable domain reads DAGVTQSPTHLIKTRGQQVTLRCSPKSGHDTVSWYQQALGQGPQFIFQYYEEEERQRGNFPDRFSGHQFPNYSSELNVNALLLGDSALYLCASSSGGLSNQPQHFGDGTRLSIL.